The 8 T cell receptor beta chains below all came from one sample that was sequenced in a study of cytomegalovirus exposure and HLA in healthy donors. PCR was performed using 60 Vbeta and 13 Jbeta primers. Using immunoSEQ multiplex PCR, the repertoire was profiled, and TCRdb retains in-frame clones only, with some absent. Among 150,000 to 200,000 clones listed, around 84% were seen once. Input material: PBMCs. The receptors stem from a man aged 25 to 40 in good health and CMV-seropositive.

The J gene is TRBJ2-6, the V gene TRBV18; D not certain. The length of the CDR3 is 13 residues. The ends were cut back, 5 bases at V and 4 bases at J, with 6 bases in the middle. CDR1 and CDR2 (germline): KGHSH, LQKENI. CDR3 sequence: CASSDIGANVLTF. The CDR3 nucleotides are TGTGCCAGCTCAGACATAGGGGCCAACGTCCTGACTTTC. Variable domain in full (rest from reference TRBV18 and TRBJ2-6): NAGVMQNPRHLVRRRGQEARLRCSPMKGHSHVYWYRQLPEEGLKFMVYLQKENIIDESGMPKERFSAEFPKEGPSILRIQQVVRGDSAAYFCASSDIGANVLTFGAGSRLTVL.

There are a few counts of this clone. This chain joins TRBV10-2 and TRBJ2-1; D is undetermined. V was cut by 2 bases and J by 6 bases, with 11 bases left in between. The CDR3 sequence is 14 residues long. Germline-derived CDR1 and CDR2 are WSHSY and SAAADI. CDR3 bases: TGCGCCAGCAGTGAGCCCCGGGTACTCAATGAGCAGTTCTTC. Its translation is CASSEPRVLNEQFF.

The chain links TRBV4-1 to TRBJ1-5; 7 bases are a match to TRBD1. The CDR3 sequence is 17 residues long. The trim removed 1 base at V and 4 bases at J, leaving 10 bases unmatched. Germline CDR1 and CDR2: MGHRA and YSYEKL. CDR3 in DNA: TGCGCCAGCAGCCAAGTCTTCGGAGGGGGCGCGAATCAGCCCCAGCATTTT. Encoded protein: CASSQVFGGGANQPQHF.

This chain joins TRBV5-4 and TRBJ2-1, with D uncertain. CDR3 length: 16 amino acids. Germline values: CDR1 SGHNT, CDR2 YYREEE (reference sequence). Trimming pared 0 bases from V and 2 bases from J, leaving 12 bases between. CDR3: CASSLALEAAYNEQFF. The CDR3 DNA sequence: TGTGCCAGCAGCTTGGCTCTAGAGGCGGCCTACAATGAGCAGTTCTTC.

This chain joins TRBV5-1 and TRBJ2-1; possibly TRBD2 for D (6 bases). This CDR3 is built from 17 residues. Trimming took off 0 bases at V and 8 bases at J, with 21 bases between the two ends. CDR1 and CDR2 (germline): SGHRS, YFSETQ. Here the CDR3 DNA reads TGCGCCAGCAGCTTGGAAACCCGACTAGTCCTTGGGTATGAGCAGTTCTTC. Encoded protein: CASSLETRLVLGYEQFF.

The chain recombines TRBV7-3 with TRBJ2-1; the D is unclear. The V and J ends lost 0 bases and 7 bases respectively, with 10 bases between them. The germline gives CDR1 SGHTA, CDR2 FQGTGA. This CDR3 spans 14 amino acids. CDR3 coding DNA: TGTGCCAGCAGCTTAACTGGGCTTCTGAATGAGCAGTTCTTC. This sequence encodes CASSLTGLLNEQFF.

For this clone: One junction end disagrees with the germline gene, perhaps due to a read error. The V call is TRBV29-1, the J call TRBJ2-5; D is perhaps TRBD1 (7 bases). Germline CDR1 reads SQVTM; CDR2 reads ANQGSEA. This CDR3 is 12 amino acids long. CDR3 loop: CNVEPGGETQYF. CDR3 coding DNA: TGCAACGTTGAGCCAGGGGGGGAGACCCAGTACTTC.

This CDR3 is CASSQVYTGQPYGYTF. DNA for the CDR3: TGCGCCAGCAGCCAAGTTTATACGGGACAGCCTTACGGCTACACCTTC. The chain uses TRBV4-3 and TRBJ1-2; 7 bases map to TRBD1. The junction had 13 bases not matched to a gene; V was cut back by 1 base and J by 8 bases. The V gene's germline CDR1 is LGHNA and CDR2 YSLEER. This CDR3 is built from 16 residues.